This TCR beta chain was retrieved from a study of CD8 T cells in ankylosing spondylitis. Study-wide points: There were earlier reports of some motif variants in reactive arthritis synovial fluid and blood. From matched ankylosing spondylitis synovial fluid, disease-linked clones were reportedly recovered at significantly enriched levels. A motif of fewer than ten highly homologous TCR beta variants was seen as apparently characteristic of ankylosing spondylitis blood.

Library preparation for TCR beta used quantitative 5'-RACE with molecular barcodes. One entry per CDR3 protein results from TCRdb running MiXCR on the 5' RACE reads. The table shows some 800,000 distinct CDR3 sequences, with approximately 10% occurring only once. This clonotype appeared a few times. Its antigen is undetermined. V was clipped by 4 bases and J by 4 bases; unmatched bases: 2. The germline gives CDR1 DFQATT, CDR2 SNEGSKA (reference sequence). The CDR3 loop spans 12 amino acids. This sequence was found in a male donor with ankylosing spondylitis. V and J are TRBV20-1 and TRBJ2-5; TRBD1 agrees at 8 bases. Input material: blood, either unsorted or a sorted T cell fraction (not recorded which). CDR3 in amino acids: CSATGQVETQYF. CDR3 nucleotides: TGCAGTGCTACGGGACAGGTAGAGACCCAGTACTTC.